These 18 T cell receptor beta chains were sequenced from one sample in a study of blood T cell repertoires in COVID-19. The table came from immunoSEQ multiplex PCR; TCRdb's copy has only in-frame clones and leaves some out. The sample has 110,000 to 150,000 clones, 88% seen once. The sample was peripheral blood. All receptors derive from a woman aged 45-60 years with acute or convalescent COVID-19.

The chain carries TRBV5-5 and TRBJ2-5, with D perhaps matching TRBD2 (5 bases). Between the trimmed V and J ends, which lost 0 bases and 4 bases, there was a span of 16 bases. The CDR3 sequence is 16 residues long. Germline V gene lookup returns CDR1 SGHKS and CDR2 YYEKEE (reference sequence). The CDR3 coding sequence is TGTGCCAGCAGCTTGGCCTGGGCCCTGAGGGCAGAGACCCAGTACTTC. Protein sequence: CASSLAWALRAETQYF. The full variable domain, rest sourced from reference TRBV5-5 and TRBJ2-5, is DAGVTQSPTHLIKTRGQQVTLRCSPISGHKSVSWYQQVLGQGPQFIFQYYEKEERGRGNFPDRFSARQFPNYSSELNVNALLLGDSALYLCASSLAWALRAETQYFGPGTRLLVL.

The CDR3 loop is CASSLGGNDGYTF. CDR3 in DNA: TGCGCCAGCAGCTTGGGAGGGAACGATGGCTACACCTTC. V is TRBV5-1 and J is TRBJ1-2; D unresolved. V lost 0 bases to trimming and J lost 6 bases, with 9 bases between them. The CDR3 is 13 amino acids. Per the germline V gene, CDR1 is SGHRS and CDR2 is YFSETQ.

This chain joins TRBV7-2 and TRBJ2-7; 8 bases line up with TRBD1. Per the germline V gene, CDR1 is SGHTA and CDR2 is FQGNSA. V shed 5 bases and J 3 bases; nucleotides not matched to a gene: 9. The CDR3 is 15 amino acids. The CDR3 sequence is CASSLSRGRNYEQYF. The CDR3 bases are TGTGCCAGCAGCCTATCCAGGGGGCGTAACTACGAGCAGTACTTC.

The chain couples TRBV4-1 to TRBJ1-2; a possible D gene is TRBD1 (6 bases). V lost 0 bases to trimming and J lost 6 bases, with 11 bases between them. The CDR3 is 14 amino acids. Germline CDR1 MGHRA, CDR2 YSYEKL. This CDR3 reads CASSQENRVDGYTF. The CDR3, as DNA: TGCGCCAGCAGCCAAGAAAACAGGGTGGATGGCTACACCTTC.

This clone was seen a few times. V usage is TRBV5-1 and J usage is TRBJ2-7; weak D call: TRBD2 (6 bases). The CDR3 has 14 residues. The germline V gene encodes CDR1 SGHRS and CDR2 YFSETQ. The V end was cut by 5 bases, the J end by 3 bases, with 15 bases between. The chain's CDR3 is CASSSGESIYEQYF. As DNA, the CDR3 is TGCGCCAGCAGTTCGGGGGAATCCATCTACGAGCAGTACTTC. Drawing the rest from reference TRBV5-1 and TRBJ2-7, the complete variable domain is KAGVTQTPRYLIKTRGQQVTLSCSPISGHRSVSWYQQTPGQGLQFLFEYFSETQRNKGNFPGRFSGRQFSNSRSEMNVSTLELGDSALYLCASSSGESIYEQYFGPGTRLTVT.

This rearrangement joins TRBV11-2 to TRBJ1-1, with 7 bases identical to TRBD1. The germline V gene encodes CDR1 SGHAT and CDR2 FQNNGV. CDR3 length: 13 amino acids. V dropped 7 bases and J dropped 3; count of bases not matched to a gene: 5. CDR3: CASTLDRDTEAFF. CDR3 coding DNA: TGTGCCAGCACCCTAGACAGGGACACTGAAGCTTTCTTT.

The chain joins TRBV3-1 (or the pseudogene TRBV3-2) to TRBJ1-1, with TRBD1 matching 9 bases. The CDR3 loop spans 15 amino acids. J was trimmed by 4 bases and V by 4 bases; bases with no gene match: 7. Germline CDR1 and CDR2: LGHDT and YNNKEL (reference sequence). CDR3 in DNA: TGTGCCAGCAGCCGAATAACAGGGGGCGTCACTGAAGCTTTCTTT. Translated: CASSRITGGVTEAFF.

The CDR3 DNA follows: TGTGCCAGCAGCGTAGGGGCCAACAATGAGCAGTTCTTC. Translated, it gives CASSVGANNEQFF. The chain carries TRBV9 and TRBJ2-1, with D unclear. The germline V gene encodes CDR1 SGDLS and CDR2 YYNGEE. CDR3 length: 13 residues. V was trimmed by 0 bases and J by 5 bases, leaving 6 bases between them.

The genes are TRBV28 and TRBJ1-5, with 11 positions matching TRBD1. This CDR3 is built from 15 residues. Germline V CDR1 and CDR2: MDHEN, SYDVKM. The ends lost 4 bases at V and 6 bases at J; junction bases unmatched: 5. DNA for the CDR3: TGTGCCAGCAGTTCACGGACAGGGGGCAGTCAGCCCCAGCATTTT. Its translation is CASSSRTGGSQPQHF.

As DNA, the CDR3 is TGCGCCAGCAGCTTGGATCCCAGTTCTAACTATGGCTACACCTTC. Protein: CASSLDPSSNYGYTF. The gene calls are TRBV5-1 and TRBJ1-2, with D unclear. The CDR3 covers 15 residues. V was trimmed by 0 bases and J by 0 bases, leaving 9 bases between them. The germline V gene encodes CDR1 SGHRS and CDR2 YFSETQ.

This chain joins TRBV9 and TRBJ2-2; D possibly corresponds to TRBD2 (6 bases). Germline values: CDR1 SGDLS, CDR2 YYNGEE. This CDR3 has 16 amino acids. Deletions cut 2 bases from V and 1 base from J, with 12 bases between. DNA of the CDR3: TGTGCCAGCAGCGTCGGAGGGGCGTTGAACACCGGGGAGCTGTTTTTT. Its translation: CASSVGGALNTGELFF.

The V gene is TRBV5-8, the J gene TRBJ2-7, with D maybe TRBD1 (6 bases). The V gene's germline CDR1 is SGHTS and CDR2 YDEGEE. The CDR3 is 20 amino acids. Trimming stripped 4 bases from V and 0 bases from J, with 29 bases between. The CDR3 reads CASSGPQQPSGQGSSYEQYF. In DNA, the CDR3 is TGTGCCAGCAGCGGACCTCAGCAGCCCTCTGGGCAGGGGTCCTCCTACGAGCAGTACTTC.

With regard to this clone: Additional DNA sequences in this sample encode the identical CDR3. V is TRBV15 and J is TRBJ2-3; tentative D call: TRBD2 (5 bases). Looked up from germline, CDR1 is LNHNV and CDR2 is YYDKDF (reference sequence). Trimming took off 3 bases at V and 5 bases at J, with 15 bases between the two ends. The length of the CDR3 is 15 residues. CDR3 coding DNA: TGTGCCACCAGCAGCTGGGGAGACGTCGAAGATACGCAGTATTTT. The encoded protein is CATSSWGDVEDTQYF.

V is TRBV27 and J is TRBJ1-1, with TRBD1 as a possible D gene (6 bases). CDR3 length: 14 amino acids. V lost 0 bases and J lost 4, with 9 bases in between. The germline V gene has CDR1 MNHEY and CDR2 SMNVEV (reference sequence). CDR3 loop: CASSLSGTITEAFF. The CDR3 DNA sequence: TGTGCCAGCAGTTTATCTGGGACAATCACTGAAGCTTTCTTT.

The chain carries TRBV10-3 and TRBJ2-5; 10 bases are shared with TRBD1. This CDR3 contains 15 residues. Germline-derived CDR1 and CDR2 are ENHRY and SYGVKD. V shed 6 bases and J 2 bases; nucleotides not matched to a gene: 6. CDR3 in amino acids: CAIRAGTGAQETQYF. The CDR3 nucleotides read TGTGCCATCAGAGCCGGGACAGGGGCACAAGAGACCCAGTACTTC.

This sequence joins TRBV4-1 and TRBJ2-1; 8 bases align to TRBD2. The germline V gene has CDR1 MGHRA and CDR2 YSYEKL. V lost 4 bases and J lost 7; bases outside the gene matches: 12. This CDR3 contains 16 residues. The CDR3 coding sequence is TGCGCCAGCAGCCCCCTGGGACTAGTGGCGGGGAATGAGCAGTTCTTC. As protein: CASSPLGLVAGNEQFF.

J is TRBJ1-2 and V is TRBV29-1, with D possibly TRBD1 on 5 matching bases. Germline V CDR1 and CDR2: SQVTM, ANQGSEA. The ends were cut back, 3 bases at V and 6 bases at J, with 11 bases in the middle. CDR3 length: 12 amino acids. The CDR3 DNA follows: TGCAGCGTTGACCAGGGCGGCGATGGCTACACCTTC. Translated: CSVDQGGDGYTF.

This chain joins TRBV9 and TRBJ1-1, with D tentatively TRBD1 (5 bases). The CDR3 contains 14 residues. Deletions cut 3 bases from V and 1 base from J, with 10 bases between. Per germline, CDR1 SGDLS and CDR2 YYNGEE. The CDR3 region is CASSAYRQNTEAFF. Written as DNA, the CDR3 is TGTGCCAGCAGCGCCTACAGGCAGAACACTGAAGCTTTCTTT.